Presented here are 27 T cell receptor beta chains from one specimen sequenced in a study of blood T cell repertoires in COVID-19. Clones were sequenced by immunoSEQ multiplex PCR, and TCRdb holds only the in-frame ones, with some missing. Of 200,000 to 250,000 clones detected, less than 90% appear once; the ten largest clones hold about 7%. Sequenced: PBMCs or T cells enriched from blood (not recorded which). Receptors originate from a middle-aged woman who had recovered from COVID-19.

The chain uses TRBV28 and TRBJ2-2; TRBD1 matches at 8 bases. Germline assignment: CDR1 MDHEN and CDR2 SYDVKM. The trim removed 4 bases at V and 4 bases at J, leaving 5 bases unmatched. The CDR3 contains 15 residues. CDR3 region: CASSSGGVGTGELFF. The CDR3, as DNA: TGTGCCAGCAGTTCAGGGGGCGTAGGCACCGGGGAGCTGTTTTTT.

V usage is TRBV5-1 and J usage is TRBJ2-2; D is uncertain. Per germline, CDR1 SGHRS and CDR2 YFSETQ. CDR3 length: 18 residues. The V end was cut by 6 bases, the J end by 6 bases, with 27 bases between. CDR3 DNA: TGCGCCAGCACCTCCTTTAAGGCTAGTTCGCCTAGGCCCGGGGAGCTGTTTTTT. Protein product: CASTSFKASSPRPGELFF.

This chain uses TRBV30 with TRBJ1-1; maybe TRBD1 (6 bases). Trimming took off 4 bases at V and 4 bases at J, with 13 bases between the two ends. Germline assignment: CDR1 GTSNPN and CDR2 SVGIG (reference sequence). This CDR3 has 13 residues. This chain's CDR3 is CAWITGFVTEAFF. The CDR3 bases are TGTGCCTGGATAACAGGGTTTGTCACTGAAGCTTTCTTT.

This chain joins TRBV5-5 and TRBJ2-6; weak D call: TRBD2 (7 bases). V lost 6 bases to trimming and J lost 2 bases, with 18 bases between them. Germline V gene lookup returns CDR1 SGHKS and CDR2 YYEKEE (reference sequence). There are 17 residues in the CDR3. The DNA of the CDR3 is TGTGCCAGCACCTTACGCGCGGGGGCAGCTGGGGCCAACGTCCTGACTTTC. Its translation: CASTLRAGAAGANVLTF.

The sample holds a few counts of this clone. The gene calls are TRBV27 and TRBJ2-2; 9 bases match TRBD1. There are 15 residues in the CDR3. From germline, CDR1 is MNHEY and CDR2 SMNVEV (reference sequence). Losses at the gene ends were 5 bases for V and 4 bases for J; bases not matched to a gene: 5. DNA for the CDR3: TGTGCCAGCAGTACCGACAGGGGGGGCACCGGGGAGCTGTTTTTT. Protein product: CASSTDRGGTGELFF.

The chain couples TRBV4-1 to TRBJ2-1; 10 bases align to TRBD2. Per germline, CDR1 MGHRA and CDR2 YSYEKL. V lost 7 bases and J lost 2; bases outside the gene matches: 8. The CDR3 has 16 amino acids. The CDR3 DNA reads TGCGCCAGCACCACGACTAGCGGGTCCGCCTACAATGAGCAGTTCTTC. Protein product: CASTTTSGSAYNEQFF.

V usage is TRBV14 and J usage is TRBJ1-2, with TRBD1 matching over 7 bases. The germline gives CDR1 SGHDN, CDR2 FVKESK. CDR3 length: 13 residues. With 4 bases clipped from V and 2 bases from J, the junction kept 1 base outside the gene matches. CDR3 DNA: TGTGCCAGCAGCCTGGGACAGAACTATGGCTACACCTTC. Translating it yields CASSLGQNYGYTF.

The J gene is TRBJ1-2, the V gene TRBV13; tentatively, D is TRBD1 (6 bases). The CDR3 extends over 15 amino acids. Trimming removed 6 bases from V and 2 bases from J, with 16 bases in between. Per the germline V gene, CDR1 is PRHDT and CDR2 is FYEKMQ (reference sequence). The CDR3 loop is CASRSVGTKNYGYTF. The DNA of the CDR3 is TGTGCCAGCAGATCGGTGGGGACAAAAAACTATGGCTACACCTTC. Using reference TRBV13 and TRBJ1-2 for the parts outside the CDR3, the full variable domain is AAGVIQSPRHLIKEKRETATLKCYPIPRHDTVYWYQQGPGQDPQFLISFYEKMQSDKGSIPDRFSAQQFSDYHSELNMSSLELGDSALYFCASRSVGTKNYGYTFGSGTRLTVV.

V and J are TRBV30 and TRBJ1-6; 8 bases map to TRBD1. The CDR3 is 17 residues long. V lost 3 bases to trimming and J lost 9 bases; unmatched junction nucleotides: 16. Germline-derived CDR1 and CDR2 are GTSNPN and SVGIG (reference sequence). CDR3 sequence reads: CAWRQILPGGTGSPLHF. CDR3 sequence (DNA): TGTGCCTGGAGGCAAATCTTGCCAGGGGGCACCGGTTCACCCCTCCACTTT.

The gene calls are TRBV19 and TRBJ1-4, with TRBD1 matching over 9 bases. Trimming removed 10 bases from V and 7 bases from J; junction bases left unmatched: 7. Germline V gene data show CDR1 as LNHDA and CDR2 as SQIVND (reference sequence). CDR3 length equals 13 residues. CDR3 in DNA: TGTGCCACCACCGGGACAGGGTTTGAAAAACTGTTTTTT. Translated: CATTGTGFEKLFF.

The chain couples TRBV7-9 to TRBJ2-1, with TRBD2 as a possible D gene (5 bases). CDR1 and CDR2 from the germline V gene are SEHNR and FQNEAQ (reference sequence). V was shortened by 1 base and J by 5 bases, with 9 bases between the two germline ends. This CDR3 is 14 amino acids long. Here the CDR3 reads CASSLGESNNEQFF. For the CDR3, the DNA is TGTGCCAGCAGCTTAGGGGAGAGTAACAATGAGCAGTTCTTC.

The sample holds one count of this clone. The CDR3 DNA reads TGTGCCAGCAGCTTGTCCTATGGGAGGGCCCTTGAGCAGTTCTTC. It encodes CASSLSYGRALEQFF. The rearrangement links TRBV7-2 to TRBJ2-1; 7 nucleotides agree with TRBD2. The CDR3 consists of 15 residues. Trimming cost V 3 bases and J 9 bases; bases outside gene matches: 11. CDR1 is SGHTA and CDR2 is FQGNSA in the germline V gene.

The rearrangement links TRBV16 to TRBJ1-6, with 9 bases aligning to TRBD1. The germline V gene has CDR1 KGHSY and CDR2 FQNENV. The CDR3 is 15 residues long. V trimming: 4 bases; J trimming: 8 bases; junction bases outside the gene matches: 6. DNA for the CDR3: TGTGCCAGCAGCCCATTTACAGGGGGCGATTCACCCCTCCACTTT. This gives the protein CASSPFTGGDSPLHF.

V usage is TRBV30 and J usage is TRBJ2-7; D may be TRBD1 (5 bases). The germline CDR1 and CDR2 sequences are GTSNPN and SVGIG (reference sequence). This CDR3 is built from 12 residues. V dropped 1 base and J dropped 5 bases, with 9 bases sitting between them. The chain's CDR3 is CAWSGQGDEQYV. CDR3 DNA sequence: TGTGCCTGGAGTGGGCAGGGCGACGAGCAGTACGTC.

The V call is TRBV4-3, the J call TRBJ2-1; 12 bases line up with TRBD2. Trimming took 4 bases from V and 9 from J; bases not matched to a gene: 7. This CDR3 region has 15 residues. Germline loops: CDR1 LGHNA, CDR2 YSLEER. DNA of the CDR3: TGCGCCAGCAGCCGAGTGACTAGCGGGAGTGCTGAGCAGTTCTTC. Translation gives CASSRVTSGSAEQFF.

The chain employs TRBV5-6 and TRBJ2-1; tentatively, D is TRBD2 (5 bases). V was pared by 2 bases and J by 2 bases, with 14 bases between. Germline CDR1 is SGHDT and CDR2 is YYEEEE. This CDR3 spans 16 amino acids. CDR3 DNA: TGTGCCAGCAGCTTAAAGCGGCTTGCGACCTACAATGAGCAGTTCTTC. The encoded protein is CASSLKRLATYNEQFF.

The gene calls are TRBV7-9 and TRBJ2-3; maybe TRBD1 (5 bases). V lost 4 bases and J lost 4, with 9 bases in between. CDR1 SEHNR and CDR2 FQNEAQ come from the germline V gene (reference sequence). The CDR3 loop spans 13 amino acids. This CDR3 is CASSYDRPDTQYF. CDR3 DNA: TGTGCCAGCAGCTACGACAGACCAGATACGCAGTATTTT.

V and J are TRBV27 and TRBJ2-5; 7 bases match TRBD1. Losses at the gene ends were 5 bases for V and 3 bases for J; bases not matched to a gene: 6. This CDR3 comprises 14 residues. Germline V lookup: CDR1 MNHEY, CDR2 SMNVEV (reference sequence). The CDR3 DNA follows: TGTGCCAGCAGTCAAAACAGGGGAAAAGAGACCCAGTACTTC. Translated: CASSQNRGKETQYF.

The J gene is TRBJ2-7, the V gene TRBV7-9; 9 nucleotides agree with TRBD1. V gave up 5 bases and J gave up 5 bases; unmatched junction bases: 10. Germline V gene data show CDR1 as SEHNR and CDR2 as FQNEAQ (reference sequence). CDR3 size: 15 residues. The CDR3 loop is CASSLGDRERDEQYF. The CDR3 coding sequence is TGTGCCAGCAGCCTAGGGGACAGGGAGCGGGACGAGCAGTACTTC.

The chain is built from TRBV30 and TRBJ2-1; D remains unclear. V lost 1 base to trimming and J lost 7 bases, with 5 bases between them. Germline CDR1 and CDR2: GTSNPN and SVGIG (reference sequence). The CDR3 loop spans 11 amino acids. Written as DNA, the CDR3 is TGTGCCTGGAGTGGAGAAAATGAGCAGTTCTTC. This gives the protein CAWSGENEQFF.

The chain joins TRBV7-8 to TRBJ2-5; D possibly corresponds to TRBD2 (5 bases). The length of the CDR3 is 15 residues. With 1 base removed from V and 5 bases from J, the gap between germline ends came to 14 bases. Germline CDR1 and CDR2: SGHVS and FQNEAQ. The CDR3 DNA sequence: TGTGCCAGCAGCTTAGGGCTAGCTCGAGCGGAGACCCAGTACTTC. It translates to CASSLGLARAETQYF.

J is TRBJ2-3 and V is TRBV5-4; 10 bases map to TRBD2. The V and J ends lost 1 base and 5 bases, in that order; junction bases with no gene match: 7. The CDR3 runs to 16 residues. CDR1 is SGHNT and CDR2 is YYREEE in the germline V gene (reference sequence). CDR3 loop: CASSLRLAGEGDTQYF. The CDR3 DNA reads as TGTGCCAGCAGCTTGCGGCTAGCGGGAGAAGGAGATACGCAGTATTTT.

J is TRBJ1-1 and V is TRBV4-1; 7 positions match TRBD1. CDR3 size: 12 residues. Germline V lookup: CDR1 MGHRA, CDR2 YSYEKL. V shed 0 bases and J 11 bases; nucleotides not matched to a gene: 3. This CDR3 reads CASSQDDREAFF. For the CDR3, the DNA is TGCGCCAGCAGCCAAGACGACAGGGAGGCTTTCTTT.

This rearrangement joins TRBV4-1 to TRBJ2-5; 7 bases match TRBD1. CDR1 is MGHRA and CDR2 is YSYEKL in the germline V gene. The CDR3 runs to 14 residues. Losses at the gene ends were 5 bases for V and 9 bases for J; bases not matched to a gene: 12. The CDR3 DNA sequence: TGCGCCAGCAGCAGCACCCGACAGGGCCCGGCCCAGTACTTC. Its translation: CASSSTRQGPAQYF.

The chain recombines TRBV14 with TRBJ1-4; 9 bases align to TRBD1. The CDR3 runs 15 residues. With 3 bases clipped from V and 8 bases from J, the junction kept 7 bases outside the gene matches. Germline CDR1 reads SGHDN; CDR2 reads FVKESK. The CDR3 nucleotides are TGTGCCAGCAGCCATACAGGGGGCGCGGGGGAAAAACTGTTTTTT. This gives the protein CASSHTGGAGEKLFF.

The rearrangement joins TRBV3-1 (or the pseudogene TRBV3-2) to TRBJ2-7; perhaps TRBD1 as D (6 bases). Trimming shortened V by 4 bases and J by 1 base, and 11 bases separated the two germline ends. Germline CDR1 is LGHDT and CDR2 is YNNKEL (reference sequence). This CDR3 has 14 amino acids. The CDR3 bases are TGTGCCAGCAGCCCCGGGACATGGTCCTACGAGCAGTACTTC. It codes for CASSPGTWSYEQYF.

This clone was detected once. The J gene is TRBJ2-7, the V gene TRBV5-1; TRBD2 is a possible D gene (5 bases). CDR3 length: 15 amino acids. V was cut by 0 bases and J by 3 bases, with 13 bases left in between. CDR1 and CDR2 from the germline V gene are SGHRS and YFSETQ. CDR3 sequence: CASSLAGGSLYEQYF. As DNA, the CDR3 is TGCGCCAGCAGCTTGGCCGGTGGGAGCCTCTACGAGCAGTACTTC.